The entry below gives a single T cell receptor beta chain sequence along with its context. Antigen unknown. As part of library construction, unique molecular identifiers were attached to individual cDNA molecules. TCRdb recomputed calls from the 5' RACE reads with MiXCR, one row per CDR3 protein. The table includes 65,000 to 95,000 distinct CDR3 sequences, more than 9% detected once. This sample is part of a study of early T cells in non-severe SARS-CoV-2 infection. Study context: Sequencing of bulk RNA from unsorted whole blood was done, without chain pairing. Study findings and constraints: VDJdb matching skewed toward anti-spike CD8 responses, missing private and CD4 specificities.

The germline V gene has CDR1 KGHSH and CDR2 LQKENI. Trimming at V came to 8 bases and at J to 2 bases, leaving 0 bases not matched to a gene. The CDR3 length is 12 residues. The sequence was collected from an adult who was a healthcare worker with PCR-confirmed SARS-CoV-2 infection or an uninfected control (not recorded which). This chain uses TRBV18 with TRBJ2-7; 10 bases are shared with TRBD2. Sequenced input: whole blood. This chain's CDR3 is CASTSGTYEQYF. CDR3 in DNA: TGTGCCAGCACTAGCGGGACCTACGAGCAGTACTTC. Complete variable domain (other parts from reference TRBV18 and TRBJ2-7): NAGVMQNPRHLVRRRGQEARLRCSPMKGHSHVYWYRQLPEEGLKFMVYLQKENIIDESGMPKERFSAEFPKEGPSILRIQQVVRGDSAAYFCASTSGTYEQYFGPGTRLTVT.